This T cell receptor beta chain was observed in a study of blood T cells in healthy people across ages. Study conclusions and caveats: Per million T cells, the diversity of TCR beta decreased roughly linearly as age advanced. Changes seen in expanded clonotypes were possibly confounded by donor CMV status left unknown. Long-lived donors carried more naive CD4+ cells and greater diversity than aged donors.

V was trimmed by 6 bases and J by 8 bases, leaving 32 bases between them. The CDR3 covers 19 residues. With a J-beta primer mix and a sample-barcoded 5' primer, a second PCR ran about 7 to 11 cycles. Every individual sample yielded 2.5 million or more paired-end reads (each containing CDR3). A single record per CDR3 protein comes from TCRdb applying MiXCR to the 5' RACE reads. The sample contains more than 1,400,000 distinct CDR3 sequences, approximately 40% of which appear only once. To note about this clonotype: Its target is unknown.

This TCR derives from a woman between 18 and 29 years old in good health. The V and J genes are TRBV12-3 or TRBV12-4 and TRBJ2-1; D assignment may be TRBD1 or TRBD2 (8 bases each). The sample was blood. For the CDR3, the DNA is TGTGCCAGCAGCCGGACAGGGTTAGCGGGATTCGTAGGTCGCGATGAGCAGTTCTTC. It specifies CASSRTGLAGFVGRDEQFF.